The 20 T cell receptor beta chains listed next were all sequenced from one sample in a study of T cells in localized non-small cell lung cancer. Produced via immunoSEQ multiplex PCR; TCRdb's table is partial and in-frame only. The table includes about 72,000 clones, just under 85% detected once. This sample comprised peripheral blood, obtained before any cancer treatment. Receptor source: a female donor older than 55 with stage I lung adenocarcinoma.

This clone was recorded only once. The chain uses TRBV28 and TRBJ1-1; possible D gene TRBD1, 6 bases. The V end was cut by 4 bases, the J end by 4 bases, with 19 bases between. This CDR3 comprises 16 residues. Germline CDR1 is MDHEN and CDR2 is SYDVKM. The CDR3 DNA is TGTGCCAGCAGTTCCTCATTCTTCAGGGGCTCCACTGAAGCTTTCTTT. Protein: CASSSSFFRGSTEAFF.

The CDR3 DNA sequence: TGTGCCAGCAGCGCCACTAGCGGCCTCTCGCAGTATTTT. Translated, it gives CASSATSGLSQYF. The chain has TRBV11-2 and TRBJ2-3; TRBD2 aligns across 8 bases. Per the germline V gene, CDR1 is SGHAT and CDR2 is FQNNGV. The junction had 8 bases not matched to a gene; V was cut back by 5 bases and J by 10 bases. The CDR3 loop spans 13 amino acids.

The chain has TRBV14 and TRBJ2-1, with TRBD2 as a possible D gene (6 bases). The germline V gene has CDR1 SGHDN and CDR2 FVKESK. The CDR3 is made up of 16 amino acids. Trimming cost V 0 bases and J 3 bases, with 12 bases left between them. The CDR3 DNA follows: TGTGCCAGCAGCCAAGAGAGCCGCGGGGTCTACAATGAGCAGTTCTTC. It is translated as CASSQESRGVYNEQFF.

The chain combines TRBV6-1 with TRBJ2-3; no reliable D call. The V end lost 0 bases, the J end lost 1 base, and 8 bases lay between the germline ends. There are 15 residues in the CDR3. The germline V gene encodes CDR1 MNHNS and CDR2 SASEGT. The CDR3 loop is CASSEARGGTDTQYF. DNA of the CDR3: TGTGCCAGCAGTGAAGCGCGTGGAGGCACAGATACGCAGTATTTT.

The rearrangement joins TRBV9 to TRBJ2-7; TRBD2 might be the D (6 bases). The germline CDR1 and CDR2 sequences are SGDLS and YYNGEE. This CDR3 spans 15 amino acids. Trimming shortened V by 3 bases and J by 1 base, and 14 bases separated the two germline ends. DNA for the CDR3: TGTGCCAGCAGCGCTCGTGTGGAGGGATCCTACGAGCAGTACTTC. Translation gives CASSARVEGSYEQYF. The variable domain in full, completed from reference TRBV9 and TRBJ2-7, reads DSGVTQTPKHLITATGQRVTLRCSPRSGDLSVYWYQQSLDQGLQFLIQYYNGEERAKGNILERFSAQQFPDLHSELNLSSLELGDSALYFCASSARVEGSYEQYFGPGTRLTVT.

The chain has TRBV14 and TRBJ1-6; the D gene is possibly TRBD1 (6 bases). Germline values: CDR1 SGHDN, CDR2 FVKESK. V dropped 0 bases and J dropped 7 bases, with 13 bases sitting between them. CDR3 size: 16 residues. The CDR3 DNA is TGTGCCAGCAGCCAAGAGCCTAGGGGGGCCAATTCACCCCTCCACTTT. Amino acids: CASSQEPRGANSPLHF.

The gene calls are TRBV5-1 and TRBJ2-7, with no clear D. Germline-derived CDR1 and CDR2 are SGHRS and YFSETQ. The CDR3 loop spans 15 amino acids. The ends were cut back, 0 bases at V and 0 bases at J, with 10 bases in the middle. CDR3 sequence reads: CASSLVVRSSYEQYF. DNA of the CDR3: TGCGCCAGCAGCTTGGTTGTGCGGAGCTCCTACGAGCAGTACTTC. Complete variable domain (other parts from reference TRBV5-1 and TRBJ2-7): KAGVTQTPRYLIKTRGQQVTLSCSPISGHRSVSWYQQTPGQGLQFLFEYFSETQRNKGNFPGRFSGRQFSNSRSEMNVSTLELGDSALYLCASSLVVRSSYEQYFGPGTRLTVT.

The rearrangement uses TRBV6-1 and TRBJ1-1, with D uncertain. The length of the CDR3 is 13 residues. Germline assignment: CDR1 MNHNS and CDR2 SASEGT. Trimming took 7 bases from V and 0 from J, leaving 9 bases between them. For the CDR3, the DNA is TGTGCCAGCACCGAACCGATGAACACTGAAGCTTTCTTT. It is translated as CASTEPMNTEAFF.

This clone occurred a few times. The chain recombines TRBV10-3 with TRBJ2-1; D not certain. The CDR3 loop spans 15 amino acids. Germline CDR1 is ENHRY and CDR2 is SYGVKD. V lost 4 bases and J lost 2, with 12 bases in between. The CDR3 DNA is TGTGCCATCAGTGTTTTAGCCACCCCCTACAATGAGCAGTTCTTC. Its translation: CAISVLATPYNEQFF.

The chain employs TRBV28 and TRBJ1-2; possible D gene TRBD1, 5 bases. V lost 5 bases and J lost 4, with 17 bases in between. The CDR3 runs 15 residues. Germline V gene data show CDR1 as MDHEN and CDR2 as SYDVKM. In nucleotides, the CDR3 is TGTGCCAGCAGTAAGGGACTACTTTTAAGCTATGGCTACACCTTC. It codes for CASSKGLLLSYGYTF.

The CDR3 DNA is TGTGCCAGCTCGCCCGGGAGAAGGGGCTACGAGCAGTACTTC. This sequence encodes CASSPGRRGYEQYF. The chain recombines TRBV18 with TRBJ2-7, with D maybe TRBD2 (6 bases). The ends were cut back, 6 bases at V and 3 bases at J, with 15 bases in the middle. The germline CDR1 and CDR2 sequences are KGHSH and LQKENI. The CDR3 contains 14 residues.

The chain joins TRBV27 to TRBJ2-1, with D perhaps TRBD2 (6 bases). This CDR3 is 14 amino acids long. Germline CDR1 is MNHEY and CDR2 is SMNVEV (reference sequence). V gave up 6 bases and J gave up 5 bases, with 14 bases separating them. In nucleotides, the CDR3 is TGTGCCAGCAGACCTCCCGGGACTCACAATGAGCAGTTCTTC. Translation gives CASRPPGTHNEQFF.

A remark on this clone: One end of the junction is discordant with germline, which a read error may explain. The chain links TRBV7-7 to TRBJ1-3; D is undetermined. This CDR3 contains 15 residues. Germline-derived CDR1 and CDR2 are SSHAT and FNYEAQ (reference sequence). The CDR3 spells CASSLEAGSGNTIYF. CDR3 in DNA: TGTGCTAGCAGCTTAGAAGCAGGCTCTGGAAACACCATATATTTT. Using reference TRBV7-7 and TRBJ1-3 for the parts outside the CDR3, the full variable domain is GAGVSQSPRYKVTKRGQDVTLRCDPISSHATLYWYQQALGQGPEFLTYFNYEAQPDKSGLPSDRFSAERPEGSISTLTIQRTEQRDSAMYRCASSLEAGSGNTIYFGEGSWLTVV.

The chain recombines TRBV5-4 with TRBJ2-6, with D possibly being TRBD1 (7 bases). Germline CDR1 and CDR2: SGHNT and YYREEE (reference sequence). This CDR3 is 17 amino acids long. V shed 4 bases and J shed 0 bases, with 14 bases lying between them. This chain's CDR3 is CASSPRQGGSGANVLTF. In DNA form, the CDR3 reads TGTGCCAGCAGCCCGCGACAGGGAGGCTCTGGGGCCAACGTCCTGACTTTC.

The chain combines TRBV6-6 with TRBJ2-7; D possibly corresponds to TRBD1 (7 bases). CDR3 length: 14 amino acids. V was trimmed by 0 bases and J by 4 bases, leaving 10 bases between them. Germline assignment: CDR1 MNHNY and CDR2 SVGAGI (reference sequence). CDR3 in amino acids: CASSYSEGAYEQYF. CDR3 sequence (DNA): TGTGCCAGCAGTTACTCGGAGGGGGCGTACGAGCAGTACTTC.

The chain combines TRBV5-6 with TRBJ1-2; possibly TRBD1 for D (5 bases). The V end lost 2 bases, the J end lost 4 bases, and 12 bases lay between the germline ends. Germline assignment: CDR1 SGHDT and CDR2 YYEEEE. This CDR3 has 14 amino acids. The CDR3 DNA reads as TGTGCCAGCAGCTTTCCGGGGCGGACCTATGGCTACACCTTC. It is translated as CASSFPGRTYGYTF.

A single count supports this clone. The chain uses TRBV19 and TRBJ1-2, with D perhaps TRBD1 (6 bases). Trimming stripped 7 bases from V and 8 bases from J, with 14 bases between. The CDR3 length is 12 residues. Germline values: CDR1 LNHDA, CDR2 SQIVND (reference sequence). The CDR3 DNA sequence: TGTGCCAGTAATCCTTTACAGGGCGGCTACACCTTC. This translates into CASNPLQGGYTF.

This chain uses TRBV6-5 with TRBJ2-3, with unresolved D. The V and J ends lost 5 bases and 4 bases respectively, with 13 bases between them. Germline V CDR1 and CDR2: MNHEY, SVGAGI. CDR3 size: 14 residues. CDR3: CASSPGPNADTQYF. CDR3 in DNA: TGTGCCAGCAGTCCCGGACCAAATGCAGATACGCAGTATTTT.

The CDR3 loop is CASKSDWSTNTEAFF. The CDR3 region has the DNA TGTGCCAGCAAGTCTGACTGGTCCACGAACACTGAAGCTTTCTTT. This rearrangement joins TRBV11-2 to TRBJ1-1, with D unclear. Trimming cost V 7 bases and J 1 base, with 16 bases left between them. The germline V gene has CDR1 SGHAT and CDR2 FQNNGV. The CDR3 loop spans 15 amino acids.

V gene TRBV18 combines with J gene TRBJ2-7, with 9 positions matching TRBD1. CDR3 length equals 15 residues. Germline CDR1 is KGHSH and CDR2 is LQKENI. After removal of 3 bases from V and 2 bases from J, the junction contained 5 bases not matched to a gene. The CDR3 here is CASSPTGQGTYEQYF. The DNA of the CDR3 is TGTGCCAGCTCACCGACAGGACAGGGGACCTACGAGCAGTACTTC.